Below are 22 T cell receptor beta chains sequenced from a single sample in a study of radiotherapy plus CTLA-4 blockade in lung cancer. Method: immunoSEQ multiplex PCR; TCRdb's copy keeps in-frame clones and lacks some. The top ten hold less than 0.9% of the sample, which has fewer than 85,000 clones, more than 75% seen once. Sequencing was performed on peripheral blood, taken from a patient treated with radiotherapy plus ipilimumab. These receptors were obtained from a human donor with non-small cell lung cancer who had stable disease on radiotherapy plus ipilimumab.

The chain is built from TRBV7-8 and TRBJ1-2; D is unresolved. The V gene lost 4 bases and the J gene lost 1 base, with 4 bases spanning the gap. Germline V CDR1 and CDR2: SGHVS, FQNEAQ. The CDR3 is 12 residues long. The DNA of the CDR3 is TGTGCCAGCAGCTCATTTAACTATGGCTACACCTTC. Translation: CASSSFNYGYTF.

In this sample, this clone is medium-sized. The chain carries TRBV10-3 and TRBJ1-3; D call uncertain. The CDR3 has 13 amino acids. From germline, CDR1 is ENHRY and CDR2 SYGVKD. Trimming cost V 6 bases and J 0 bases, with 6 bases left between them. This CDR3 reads CAIRESSGNTIYF. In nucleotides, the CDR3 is TGTGCCATCAGGGAGAGCTCTGGAAACACCATATATTTT.

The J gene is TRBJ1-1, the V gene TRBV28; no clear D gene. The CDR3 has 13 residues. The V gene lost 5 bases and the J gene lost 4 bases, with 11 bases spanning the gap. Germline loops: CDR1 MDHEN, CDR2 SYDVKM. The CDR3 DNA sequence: TGTGCCAGCAGTCCTGACCGCACCACTGAAGCTTTCTTT. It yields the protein CASSPDRTTEAFF.

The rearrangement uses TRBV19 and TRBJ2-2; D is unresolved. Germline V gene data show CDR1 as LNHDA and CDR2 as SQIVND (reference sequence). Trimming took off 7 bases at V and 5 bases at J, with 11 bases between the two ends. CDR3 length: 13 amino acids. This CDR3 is CASNLRATGELFF. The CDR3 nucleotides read TGTGCCAGTAACTTGCGAGCAACCGGGGAGCTGTTTTTT.

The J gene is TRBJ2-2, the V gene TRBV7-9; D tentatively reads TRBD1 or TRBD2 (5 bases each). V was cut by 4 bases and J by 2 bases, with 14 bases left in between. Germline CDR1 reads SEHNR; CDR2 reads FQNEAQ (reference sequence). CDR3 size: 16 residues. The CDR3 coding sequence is TGTGCCAGCAGCTCCCAGGGACGGGTTAACACCGGGGAGCTGTTTTTT. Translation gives CASSSQGRVNTGELFF.

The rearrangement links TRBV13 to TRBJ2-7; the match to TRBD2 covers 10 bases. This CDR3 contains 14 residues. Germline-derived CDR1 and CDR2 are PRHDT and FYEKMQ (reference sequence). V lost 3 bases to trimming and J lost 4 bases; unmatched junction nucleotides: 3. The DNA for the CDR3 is TGTGCCAGCAGCTTCGGACTAGCGGCTTACGAGCAGTACTTC. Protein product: CASSFGLAAYEQYF.

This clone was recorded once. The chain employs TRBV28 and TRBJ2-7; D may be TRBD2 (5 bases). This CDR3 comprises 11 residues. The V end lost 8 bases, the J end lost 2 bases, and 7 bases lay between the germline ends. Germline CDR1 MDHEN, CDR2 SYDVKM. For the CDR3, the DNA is TGTGCCAGCTCCGGGACCTACGAGCAGTACTTC. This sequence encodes CASSGTYEQYF.

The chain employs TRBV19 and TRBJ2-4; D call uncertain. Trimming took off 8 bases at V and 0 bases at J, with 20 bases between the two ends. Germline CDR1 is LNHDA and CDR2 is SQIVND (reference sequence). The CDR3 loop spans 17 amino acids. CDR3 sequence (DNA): TGTGCCAGTTCCAAAACGACCCCTCCCCTAGCCAAAAACATTCAGTACTTC. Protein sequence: CASSKTTPPLAKNIQYF.

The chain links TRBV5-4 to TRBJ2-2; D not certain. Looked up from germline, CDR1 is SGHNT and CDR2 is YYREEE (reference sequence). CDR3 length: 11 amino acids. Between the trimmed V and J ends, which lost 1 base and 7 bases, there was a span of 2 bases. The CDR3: CASSLLGELFF. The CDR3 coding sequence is TGTGCCAGCAGCTTGCTCGGGGAGCTGTTTTTT.

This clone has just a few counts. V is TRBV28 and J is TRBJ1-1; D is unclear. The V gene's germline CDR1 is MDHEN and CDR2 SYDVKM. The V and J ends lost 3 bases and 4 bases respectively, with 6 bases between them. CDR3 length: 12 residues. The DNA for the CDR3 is TGTGCCAGCAGTTTTAGTCCCACTGAAGCTTTCTTT. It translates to CASSFSPTEAFF.

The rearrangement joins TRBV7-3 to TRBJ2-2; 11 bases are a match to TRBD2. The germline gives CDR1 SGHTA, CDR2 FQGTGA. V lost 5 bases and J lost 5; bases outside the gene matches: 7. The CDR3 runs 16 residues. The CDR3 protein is CASSPRLAGKTGELFF. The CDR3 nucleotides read TGTGCCAGCAGCCCTCGACTAGCGGGAAAGACCGGGGAGCTGTTTTTT. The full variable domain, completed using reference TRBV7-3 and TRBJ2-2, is GAGVSQTPSNKVTEKGKYVELRCDPISGHTALYWYRQSLGQGPEFLIYFQGTGAADDSGLPNDRFFAVRPEGSVSTLKIQRTERGDSAVYLCASSPRLAGKTGELFFGEGSRLTVL.

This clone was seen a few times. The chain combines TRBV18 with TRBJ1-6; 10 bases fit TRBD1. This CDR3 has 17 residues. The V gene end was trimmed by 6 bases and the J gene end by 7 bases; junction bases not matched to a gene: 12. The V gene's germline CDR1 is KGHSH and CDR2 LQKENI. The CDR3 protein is CASSPTALTGGNSPLHF. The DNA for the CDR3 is TGTGCCAGCTCCCCGACGGCCCTGACAGGGGGCAATTCACCCCTCCACTTT.

The CDR3 DNA is TGTGCCAGCAGCCAAGAAGCGGATAGCTCCTACAATGAGCAGTTCTTC. It translates to CASSQEADSSYNEQFF. This sequence joins TRBV4-2 and TRBJ2-1; D possibly corresponds to TRBD2 (5 bases). There are 16 residues in the CDR3. Germline CDR1 LGHNA, CDR2 YNFKEQ. V lost 0 bases and J lost 0, with 9 bases in between.

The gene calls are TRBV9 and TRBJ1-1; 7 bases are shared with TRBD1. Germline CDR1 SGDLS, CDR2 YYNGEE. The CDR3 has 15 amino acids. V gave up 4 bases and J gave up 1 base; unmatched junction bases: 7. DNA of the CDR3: TGTGCCAGCAGCATCGGGACAGCCCCGAACACTGAAGCTTTCTTT. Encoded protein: CASSIGTAPNTEAFF.

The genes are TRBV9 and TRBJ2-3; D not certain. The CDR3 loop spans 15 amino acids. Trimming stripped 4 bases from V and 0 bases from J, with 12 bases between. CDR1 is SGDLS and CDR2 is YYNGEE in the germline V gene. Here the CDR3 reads CASSPRPSSTDTQYF. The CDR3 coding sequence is TGTGCCAGCAGCCCCCGGCCTTCTAGCACAGATACGCAGTATTTT.

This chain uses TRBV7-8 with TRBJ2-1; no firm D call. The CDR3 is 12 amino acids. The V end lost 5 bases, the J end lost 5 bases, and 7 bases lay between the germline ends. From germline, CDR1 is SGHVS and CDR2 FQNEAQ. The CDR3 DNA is TGTGCCAGCAGCAATGCCAACAATGAGCAGTTCTTC. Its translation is CASSNANNEQFF.

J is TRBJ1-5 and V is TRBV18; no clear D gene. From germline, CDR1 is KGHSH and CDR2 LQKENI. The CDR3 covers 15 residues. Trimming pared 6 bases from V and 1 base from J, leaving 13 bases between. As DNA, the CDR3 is TGTGCCAGCTCGGGCGCCCTCGAGAGCAATCAGCCCCAGCATTTT. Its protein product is CASSGALESNQPQHF.

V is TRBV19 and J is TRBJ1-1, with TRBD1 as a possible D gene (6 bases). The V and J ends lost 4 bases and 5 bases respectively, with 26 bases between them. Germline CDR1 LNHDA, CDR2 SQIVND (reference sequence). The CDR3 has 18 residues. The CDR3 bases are TGTGCCAGTAGTACATCCTACCGGGACCCCCAAGGGGGTACTGAAGCTTTCTTT. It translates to CASSTSYRDPQGGTEAFF.

CDR3 nucleotide sequence: TGCAGCGTGGCCCGCTTCCAAGAGACCCAGTACTTC. Its translation is CSVARFQETQYF. V gene TRBV29-1 combines with J gene TRBJ2-5; D ambiguous. The CDR3 runs to 12 residues. Trimming took off 6 bases at V and 1 base at J, with 9 bases between the two ends. CDR1 and CDR2 (germline): SQVTM, ANQGSEA. The variable domain in full, with the rest retrieved from reference TRBV29-1 and TRBJ2-5, is SAVISQKPSRDICQRGTSLTIQCQVDSQVTMMFWYRQQPGQSLTLIATANQGSEATYESGFVIDKFPISRPNLTFSTLTVSNMSPEDSSIYLCSVARFQETQYFGPGTRLLVL.

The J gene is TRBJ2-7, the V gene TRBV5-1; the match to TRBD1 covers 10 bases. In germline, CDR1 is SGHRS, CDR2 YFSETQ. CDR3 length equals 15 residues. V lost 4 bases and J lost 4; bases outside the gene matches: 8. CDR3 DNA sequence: TGCGCCAGCAGCATCGGACAGGGGGGATTTTACGAGCAGTACTTC. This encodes CASSIGQGGFYEQYF.

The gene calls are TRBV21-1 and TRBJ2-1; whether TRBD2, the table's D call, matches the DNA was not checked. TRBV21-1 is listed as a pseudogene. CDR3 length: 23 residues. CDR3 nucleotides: TGTGCCAGCAGCAAACGGGAGCGATTCGGGACTAGCGGCCCCTACGGCGGGGGGAATGAGCAGTTCTTC. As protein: CASSKRERFGTSGPYGGGNEQFF.

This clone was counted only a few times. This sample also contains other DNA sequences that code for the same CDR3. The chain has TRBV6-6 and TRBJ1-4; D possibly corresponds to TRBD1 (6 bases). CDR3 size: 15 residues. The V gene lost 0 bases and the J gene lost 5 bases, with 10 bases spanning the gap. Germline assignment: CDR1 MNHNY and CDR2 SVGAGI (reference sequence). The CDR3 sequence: CASSYSRGGNEKLFF. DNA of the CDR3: TGTGCCAGCAGTTACTCGAGGGGGGGGAATGAAAAACTGTTTTTT.